Presented here are 10 T cell receptor beta chains from one specimen sequenced in a study of vaccination effects on CD4 cells after COVID-19. Antigen-specific CD4+ T cells were expanded (with viral peptide pools) by the ViraFEST assay ahead of sequencing. Once cultured for about 9 days, the cells underwent separation to obtain CD4+ T cells. Each participant received a vaccine that was either BNT162b2 or mRNA-1273, given as two doses. These receptors lack a known antigen. The data were produced by immunoSEQ multiplex PCR, yet TCRdb's version contains in-frame clones alone and is incomplete. There are 20,000 to 30,000 clones in the sample; almost 70% occur only once, and approximately 8.2% lies in the top ten. This material consisted of CD4+ T cells from PBMCs cultured with SARS-CoV-2 spike peptides, taken after COVID-19 vaccination. The receptors stem from a human donor who received a COVID-19 vaccine.

The chain is built from TRBV5-4 and TRBJ2-3; D is possibly TRBD2 (7 bases). The CDR3 spans 14 residues. From germline, CDR1 is SGHNT and CDR2 YYREEE (reference sequence). The germline V and J ends were trimmed by 9 bases and 5 bases, with 19 bases remaining between them. The CDR3 nucleotides are TGTGCCATTAGTGCGGGGGCCGGGCGAGATACGCAGTATTTT. This translates into CAISAGAGRDTQYF.

The chain employs TRBV3-1 (or the pseudogene TRBV3-2) and TRBJ2-3; 10 positions agree with TRBD2. This CDR3 is 16 amino acids long. CDR1 LGHDT and CDR2 YNNKEL come from the germline V gene (reference sequence). The V segment lost 2 bases and the J segment 4 bases; nucleotides outside the gene matches: 6. The CDR3: CASSQLSGRDPDTQYF. The CDR3 DNA follows: TGTGCCAGCAGCCAACTCAGCGGGAGGGATCCAGATACGCAGTATTTT.

This clone was seen a handful of times. The chain combines TRBV18 with TRBJ2-1, with TRBD2 matching over 9 bases. The CDR3 consists of 15 residues. The germline gives CDR1 KGHSH, CDR2 LQKENI. V gave up 4 bases and J gave up 5 bases; unmatched junction bases: 6. The CDR3 region has the DNA TGTGCCAGCTCACTTAGCGGGAGTCACGACAATGAGCAGTTCTTC. Protein product: CASSLSGSHDNEQFF.

The rearrangement links TRBV5-6 to TRBJ2-7; 7 bases are shared with TRBD1. The CDR3 extends over 13 amino acids. The V segment lost 0 bases and the J segment 7 bases; nucleotides outside the gene matches: 4. The germline V gene encodes CDR1 SGHDT and CDR2 YYEEEE. The CDR3 loop reads CASSLAPDREQYF. The CDR3 DNA sequence: TGTGCCAGCAGCTTGGCTCCGGACAGGGAGCAGTACTTC.

V is TRBV4-1 and J is TRBJ1-3; 9 bases agree with TRBD1. There are 17 residues in the CDR3. J gave up 0 bases and V 3 bases, and 6 bases lay outside the gene matches. Germline V CDR1 and CDR2: MGHRA, YSYEKL. The DNA for the CDR3 is TGCGCCAGCAGCCACCTGACAGGGGGACGCTCTGGAAACACCATATATTTT. Translation gives CASSHLTGGRSGNTIYF.

The J gene is TRBJ1-6, the V gene TRBV14; D unclear. The CDR3 is 13 amino acids. V dropped 3 bases and J dropped 8 bases, with 8 bases sitting between them. CDR1 and CDR2 from the germline V gene are SGHDN and FVKESK. The CDR3 DNA reads as TGTGCCAGCAGCCATCAAGGGTATTCACCCCTCCACTTT. It translates to CASSHQGYSPLHF.

A few counts support this clone. The J gene is TRBJ1-1, the V gene TRBV4-1; D is unclear. Per the germline V gene, CDR1 is MGHRA and CDR2 is YSYEKL. CDR3 size: 14 residues. V lost 1 base and J lost 0, with 6 bases in between. CDR3 protein: CASSQAKLNTEAFF. CDR3 DNA sequence: TGCGCCAGCAGCCAAGCGAAATTGAACACTGAAGCTTTCTTT.

This clone was seen only a few times. This rearrangement joins TRBV2 to TRBJ2-7; D possibly corresponds to TRBD1 (6 bases). V was pared by 5 bases and J by 9 bases, with 20 bases between. CDR1 SNHLY and CDR2 FYNNEI come from the germline V gene. There are 14 residues in the CDR3. The CDR3 protein is CASSTRDTTSGQYF. The CDR3 DNA follows: TGTGCCAGCAGTACCCGGGACACGACCTCGGGGCAGTACTTC.

This clone was picked up a small number of times. The chain joins TRBV12-3 or TRBV12-4 to TRBJ1-6, with no clear D. V lost 6 bases to trimming and J lost 7 bases, with 10 bases between them. CDR3 length: 13 amino acids. The chain's CDR3 is CASRRDVNSPLHF. The DNA of the CDR3 is TGTGCCAGCAGGAGGGATGTCAATTCACCCCTCCACTTT.

The genes are TRBV5-4 and TRBJ2-2; 8 bases fit TRBD2. The CDR3 runs to 15 residues. Germline loops: CDR1 SGHNT, CDR2 YYREEE (reference sequence). J gave up 11 bases and V 4 bases, and 13 bases lay outside the gene matches. The CDR3 sequence: CASSPKVGSGAELFF. CDR3 in DNA: TGTGCCAGCAGCCCCAAGGTTGGTAGCGGGGCAGAGCTGTTTTTT. Together with reference TRBV5-4 and TRBJ2-2, the CDR3 gives the full variable domain: ETGVTQSPTHLIKTRGQQVTLRCSSQSGHNTVSWYQQALGQGPQFIFQYYREEENGRGNFPPRFSGLQFPNYSSELNVNALELDDSALYLCASSPKVGSGAELFFGEGSRLTVL.